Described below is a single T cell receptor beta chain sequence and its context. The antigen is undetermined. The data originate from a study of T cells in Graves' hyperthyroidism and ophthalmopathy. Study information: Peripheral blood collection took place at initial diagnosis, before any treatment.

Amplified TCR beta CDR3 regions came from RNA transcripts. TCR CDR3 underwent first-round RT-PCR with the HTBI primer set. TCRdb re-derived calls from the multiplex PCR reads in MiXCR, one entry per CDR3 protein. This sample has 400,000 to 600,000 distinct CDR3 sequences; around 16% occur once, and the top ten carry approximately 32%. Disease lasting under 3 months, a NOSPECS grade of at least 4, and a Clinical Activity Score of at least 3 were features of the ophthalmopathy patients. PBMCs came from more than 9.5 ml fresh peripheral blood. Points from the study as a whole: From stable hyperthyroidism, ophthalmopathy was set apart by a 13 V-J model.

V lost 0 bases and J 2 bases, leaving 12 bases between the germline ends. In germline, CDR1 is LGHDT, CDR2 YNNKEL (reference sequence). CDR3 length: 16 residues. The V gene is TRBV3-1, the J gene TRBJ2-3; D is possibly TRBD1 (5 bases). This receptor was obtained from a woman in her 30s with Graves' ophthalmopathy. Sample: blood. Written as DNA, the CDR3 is TGTGCCAGCAGCCAAGATGCAGGACAAGTCACAGATACGCAGTATTTT. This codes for CASSQDAGQVTDTQYF.